The 25 T cell receptor beta chains presented below share a single source sample, sequenced in a study of OX40 agonist ivuxolimab in advanced cancers. Assay used: immunoSEQ multiplex PCR; TCRdb lists only in-frame clones, some missing. The sample has over 20,000 clones; about 83% are singletons. Sequences were derived from CD4+ or CD8+ T cells sorted from blood, sampled in a trial of the OX40 agonist ivuxolimab. The receptor source for this set is an adult with an advanced solid tumor such as melanoma, head and neck, liver or kidney cancer.

The chain joins TRBV7-8 to TRBJ1-5, with 7 nucleotides matching TRBD1. From germline, CDR1 is SGHVS and CDR2 FQNEAQ. CDR3 length: 15 residues. The V segment lost 5 bases and the J segment 4 bases; nucleotides outside the gene matches: 8. CDR3 in DNA: TGTGCCAGCAGCCCGGGACAGTATGGTAATCAGCCCCAGCATTTT. Translated: CASSPGQYGNQPQHF.

CDR3 sequence reads: CASSPPRTLGEQYF. CDR3 in DNA: TGTGCCAGCAGTCCCCCCAGGACCCTGGGGGAGCAGTACTTC. J is TRBJ2-7 and V is TRBV13; no reliable D call. The ends were cut back, 6 bases at V and 7 bases at J, with 19 bases in the middle. Germline CDR1 reads PRHDT; CDR2 reads FYEKMQ (reference sequence). The CDR3 runs to 14 residues.

The genes are TRBV11-2 and TRBJ2-7; D is possibly TRBD1 or TRBD2 (5 bases each). Germline CDR1 SGHAT, CDR2 FQNNGV. The CDR3 runs to 16 residues. Deletions cut 5 bases from V and 0 bases from J, with 17 bases between. CDR3 sequence reads: CASSLVGTEISYEQYF. CDR3 bases: TGTGCCAGCAGCCTAGTGGGGACGGAGATCTCCTACGAGCAGTACTTC. Full variable domain (outside the CDR3, taken from reference TRBV11-2 and TRBJ2-7): EAGVAQSPRYKIIEKRQSVAFWCNPISGHATLYWYQQILGQGPKLLIQFQNNGVVDDSQLPKDRFSAERLKGVDSTLKIQPAKLEDSAVYLCASSLVGTEISYEQYFGPGTRLTVT.

For this clone: This CDR3 is also generated by other DNA sequences in the sample. The chain joins TRBV7-9 to TRBJ2-7, with D unresolved. CDR3 size: 12 residues. The V gene's germline CDR1 is SEHNR and CDR2 FQNEAQ (reference sequence). Trimming took off 1 base at V and 4 bases at J, with 5 bases between the two ends. The CDR3 nucleotides are TGTGCCAGCAGCTTAGGTGTATACGAGCAGTACTTC. Protein: CASSLGVYEQYF.

The V and J genes are TRBV15 and TRBJ2-1, with D hard to call. Germline CDR1 LNHNV, CDR2 YYDKDF (reference sequence). The CDR3 runs 15 residues. The V end was cut by 4 bases, the J end by 8 bases, with 18 bases between. The CDR3 is CATSKFRASADEQFF. CDR3 coding DNA: TGTGCCACCAGCAAGTTCCGGGCCTCCGCGGATGAGCAGTTCTTC.

J is TRBJ2-2 and V is TRBV10-3, with D possibly being TRBD1 (6 bases). Germline CDR1 ENHRY, CDR2 SYGVKD. There are 14 residues in the CDR3. Trimming cost V 6 bases and J 3 bases, with 11 bases left between them. Written as DNA, the CDR3 is TGTGCCATCAGCCCGGACAGATACACCGGGGAGCTGTTTTTT. Protein product: CAISPDRYTGELFF.

CDR3: CASSDDTPIADTQYF. CDR3 coding DNA: TGTGCCAGCAGCGACGACACCCCCATTGCGGATACGCAGTATTTT. The rearrangement links TRBV11-2 to TRBJ2-3; unclear D gene. The CDR3 is made up of 15 amino acids. The V gene lost 5 bases and the J gene lost 6 bases, with 18 bases spanning the gap. Germline V gives CDR1 SGHAT, CDR2 FQNNGV.

This clone occurred once. This chain links TRBV27 with TRBJ2-2; D possibly corresponds to TRBD1 (6 bases). The germline V gene has CDR1 MNHEY and CDR2 SMNVEV (reference sequence). This CDR3 spans 16 amino acids. V dropped 4 bases and J dropped 4 bases, with 16 bases sitting between them. CDR3 sequence: CASSSSVGQITGELFF. The CDR3 DNA is TGTGCCAGCAGTTCGAGCGTTGGACAGATCACCGGGGAGCTGTTTTTT.

The genes are TRBV19 and TRBJ1-5, with D unresolved. There are 14 residues in the CDR3. With 1 base removed from V and 0 bases from J, the gap between germline ends came to 4 bases. Germline V CDR1 and CDR2: LNHDA, SQIVND (reference sequence). The CDR3 nucleotides are TGTGCCAGTAGTATAGGGTATAGCAATCAGCCCCAGCATTTT. Translation gives CASSIGYSNQPQHF.

This clone was recorded only once. V usage is TRBV27 and J usage is TRBJ1-1, with 8 bases fitting TRBD1. J lost 8 bases, V lost 3 bases, and 11 bases had no gene match. The CDR3 has 15 residues. Germline V lookup: CDR1 MNHEY, CDR2 SMNVEV (reference sequence). The CDR3 DNA reads TGTGCCAGCAGTTTCAGTGGACAGGGTCCAATAGAAGCTTTCTTT. Its translation is CASSFSGQGPIEAFF.

The chain links TRBV6-5 to TRBJ2-5; TRBD1 is a possible D gene (5 bases). Germline V gene sequence: CDR1 MNHEY, CDR2 SVGAGI. Trimming removed 5 bases at V and 0 bases at J, with 10 bases between. The CDR3 sequence is 14 residues long. The CDR3 DNA is TGTGCCAGCAGTGGATCAGGGTACCAAGAGACCCAGTACTTC. Its translation is CASSGSGYQETQYF.

The count of this clone is one. This rearrangement joins TRBV5-4 to TRBJ2-2; D uncertain. This CDR3 region has 11 residues. CDR1 and CDR2 from the germline V gene are SGHNT and YYREEE (reference sequence). Trimming took off 5 bases at V and 2 bases at J, with 1 base between the two ends. In DNA form, the CDR3 reads TGTGCCAGCAGAAACACCGGGGAGCTGTTTTTT. The encoded protein is CASRNTGELFF. Looking up the rest from reference TRBV5-4 and TRBJ2-2 gives the full variable domain: ETGVTQSPTHLIKTRGQQVTLRCSSQSGHNTVSWYQQALGQGPQFIFQYYREEENGRGNFPPRFSGLQFPNYSSELNVNALELDDSALYLCASRNTGELFFGEGSRLTVL.

The CDR3 sequence is CASSGDRDLDSNQPQHF. The CDR3 DNA reads TGTGCCAGCAGTGGCGACCGGGACTTAGATAGCAATCAGCCCCAGCATTTT. The chain couples TRBV2 to TRBJ1-5; TRBD1 might be the D (5 bases). The V gene's germline CDR1 is SNHLY and CDR2 FYNNEI. This CDR3 region has 17 residues. V was cut by 4 bases and J by 0 bases, with 16 bases left in between.

The V gene is TRBV19, the J gene TRBJ2-3; the match to TRBD2 covers 8 bases. CDR3 length: 14 amino acids. Germline-derived CDR1 and CDR2 are LNHDA and SQIVND (reference sequence). V lost 8 bases and J lost 4; bases outside the gene matches: 8. CDR3 region: CASSGLGFSDTQYF. In nucleotides, the CDR3 is TGTGCCAGTTCGGGACTAGGTTTTTCAGATACGCAGTATTTT.

This chain links TRBV29-1 with TRBJ2-3; D is perhaps TRBD1 or TRBD2 (5 bases each). The length of the CDR3 is 16 residues. The ends were cut back, 1 base at V and 3 bases at J, with 17 bases in the middle. Germline V gene lookup returns CDR1 SQVTM and CDR2 ANQGSEA. In DNA form, the CDR3 reads TGCAGCGTTGAAGGGGGTGCTGGGGGAAGGACAGATACGCAGTATTTT. This translates into CSVEGGAGGRTDTQYF.

The chain couples TRBV5-1 to TRBJ2-5, with a possible D match to TRBD1 (5 bases). Between the trimmed V and J ends, which lost 0 bases and 1 base, there was a span of 7 bases. Germline V gene sequence: CDR1 SGHRS, CDR2 YFSETQ. This CDR3 is 14 amino acids long. CDR3 loop: CASSLEGAQETQYF. CDR3 DNA: TGCGCCAGCAGCTTGGAAGGGGCCCAAGAGACCCAGTACTTC. Full variable domain (rest looked up from reference TRBV5-1 and TRBJ2-5): KAGVTQTPRYLIKTRGQQVTLSCSPISGHRSVSWYQQTPGQGLQFLFEYFSETQRNKGNFPGRFSGRQFSNSRSEMNVSTLELGDSALYLCASSLEGAQETQYFGPGTRLLVL.

V and J are TRBV27 and TRBJ1-6; D gene uncertain. CDR1 and CDR2 from the germline V gene are MNHEY and SMNVEV (reference sequence). Between the trimmed V and J ends, which lost 1 base and 2 bases, there was a span of 3 bases. The CDR3 has 14 amino acids. Here the CDR3 DNA reads TGTGCCAGCAGTTTATGGCCCTATAATTCACCCCTCCACTTT. This translates into CASSLWPYNSPLHF.

J is TRBJ2-7 and V is TRBV5-8; no firm D call. The CDR3 totals 14 residues. Germline CDR1 reads SGHTS; CDR2 reads YDEGEE. The V gene lost 3 bases and the J gene lost 2 bases, with 12 bases spanning the gap. The CDR3 spells CASSSLPQTYEQYF. The CDR3 coding sequence is TGTGCCAGCAGCTCTCTACCCCAGACCTACGAGCAGTACTTC. Full variable domain (rest looked up from reference TRBV5-8 and TRBJ2-7): EAGVTQSPTHLIKTRGQQATLRCSPISGHTSVYWYQQALGLGLQFLLWYDEGEERNRGNFPPRFSGRQFPNYSSELNVNALELEDSALYLCASSSLPQTYEQYFGPGTRLTVT.

The J gene is TRBJ1-1, the V gene TRBV2; TRBD1 matches at 11 bases. Germline trimming cut 4 bases from V and 5 bases from J; bases unmatched to any gene: 9. This CDR3 is 16 amino acids long. Germline V gives CDR1 SNHLY, CDR2 FYNNEI. As DNA, the CDR3 is TGTGCCAGCAGTGGTCCGGGACAGGGGGAATGGACTGAAGCTTTCTTT. This gives the protein CASSGPGQGEWTEAFF.

The CDR3 loop reads CASSTGTENTEAFF. The DNA for the CDR3 is TGTGCCAGCAGTACCGGGACAGAGAACACTGAAGCTTTCTTT. V and J are TRBV6-5 and TRBJ1-1; TRBD1 agrees at 7 bases. Germline trimming cut 5 bases from V and 1 base from J; bases unmatched to any gene: 4. The length of the CDR3 is 14 residues. Germline V lookup: CDR1 MNHEY, CDR2 SVGAGI.

V gene TRBV11-2 combines with J gene TRBJ2-1; D uncertain. Germline V gene lookup returns CDR1 SGHAT and CDR2 FQNNGV. V lost 2 bases and J lost 7, with 9 bases in between. The CDR3 consists of 13 residues. CDR3 DNA: TGTGCCAGCAGCTTACAGAACGGGAATGAGCAGTTCTTC. Its protein is CASSLQNGNEQFF.

The CDR3 DNA sequence: TGTGCCAGCAGCTTACCGGGGGAAAGAGAGCAGTACTTC. Translating gives CASSLPGEREQYF. The chain joins TRBV7-4 to TRBJ2-7; a possible D gene is TRBD2 (6 bases). This CDR3 is 13 amino acids long. From germline, CDR1 is SGHVT and CDR2 SQSDAQ. Trimming cost V 2 bases and J 7 bases, with 12 bases left between them.

The CDR3 DNA sequence: TGTGCCAGCAGCTTAGCGCCCCCCTACAGGGTCAGGGCTTTCTTT. Protein sequence: CASSLAPPYRVRAFF. The J gene is TRBJ1-1, the V gene TRBV7-9; D is possibly TRBD1 (6 bases). The CDR3 has 15 amino acids. Germline V CDR1 and CDR2: SEHNR, FQNEAQ (reference sequence). The ends were cut back, 0 bases at V and 11 bases at J, with 19 bases in the middle.

This clone was recorded only once. This sequence joins TRBV6-5 and TRBJ2-7, with D unresolved. Germline V gene lookup returns CDR1 MNHEY and CDR2 SVGAGI. The CDR3 is 13 residues long. V was pared by 0 bases and J by 4 bases, with 7 bases between. In DNA form, the CDR3 reads TGTGCCAGCAGTTACTCGTCCCCGTACGAGCAGTACTTC. This codes for CASSYSSPYEQYF.

This sequence joins TRBV5-8 and TRBJ1-1; D gene ambiguous. V lost 1 base and J 1 base, leaving 8 bases between the germline ends. This CDR3 contains 14 residues. The germline CDR1 and CDR2 sequences are SGHTS and YDEGEE. The CDR3 reads CASSLRRSNTEAFF. The CDR3 nucleotides read TGTGCCAGCAGCTTGAGACGGTCGAACACTGAAGCTTTCTTT.